This T cell receptor beta chain was identified during a study of cytomegalovirus exposure and HLA in healthy donors. Study as a whole: Previous work identified roughly 120 million unique TCR beta sequences from roughly 180 million T cells.

As regards this clone: Its antigen remains unidentified.

Overall study findings and caveats: Excluded were some V segments that proved indistinguishable, including TRBV6-2 and TRBV6-3.

PCR involved 60 Vbeta and 13 Jbeta primers. Method: immunoSEQ multiplex PCR; TCRdb's copy keeps in-frame clones and lacks some. Seen here are 150,000 to 200,000 clones, around 86% observed once, and the top ten hold under 0.9%. The trim removed 6 bases at V and 5 bases at J, leaving 7 bases unmatched. The CDR3 contains 13 residues. Germline V gene data show CDR1 as SQVTM and CDR2 as ANQGSEA. The source is a woman under 30 in good health and CMV-seronegative. The sample consisted of PBMCs. This chain joins TRBV29-1 and TRBJ1-1, with TRBD1 matching 9 bases. CDR3 DNA: TGCAGCGTGGAGGGACAGGGTAGAACTGAAGCTTTCTTT. This codes for CSVEGQGRTEAFF.